Listed below are T cell receptor beta chains from one sample, sequenced in a study of blood T cells in healthy people across ages. TCRdb re-derived calls from the 5' RACE reads in MiXCR, one entry per CDR3 protein. The sample has hundreds of thousands of distinct CDR3 sequences, about half seen once; the top ten hold about 32%. Sequencing used blood. These receptors were collected from a woman aged 55 to 70 in good health. CDR3s include the opening cysteine and the closing phenylalanine or tryptophan. D genes are given only for firm matches. Size tells how often a clone was seen (once, few, many) or the class of an expanded clone, and some rows leave it out.

d_call: TRBD2; v_call: TRBV18; clone_size: NA; j_call: TRBJ2-7; cdr3_aa: CASSPPGLATRAQYF; cdr3_nt: TGTGCCAGCTCACCACCGGGACTAGCGACCCGGGCCCAGTACTTC
d_call: TRBD1; v_call: TRBV20-1; clone_size: NA; j_call: TRBJ1-4; cdr3_aa: CSAKTGVGEKLFF; cdr3_nt: TGCAGTGCAAAGACAGGGGTGGGTGAAAAACTGTTTTTT
d_call: NA; v_call: TRBV2; clone_size: NA; j_call: TRBJ1-1; cdr3_aa: CASSAAGRGNTEAFF; cdr3_nt: TGTGCCAGCAGCGCCGCGGGTAGGGGGAACACTGAAGCTTTCTTT
d_call: NA; v_call: TRBV5-1; clone_size: NA; j_call: TRBJ2-5; cdr3_aa: CASSLTGGRGETQYF; cdr3_nt: TGCGCCAGCAGCCTAACAGGCGGTAGGGGGGAGACCCAGTACTTC
d_call: NA; v_call: TRBV15; clone_size: NA; j_call: TRBJ2-1; cdr3_aa: CATSRSHEQFF; cdr3_nt: TGTGCCACCAGCAGATCTCACGAGCAGTTCTTC
d_call: NA; v_call: TRBV7-8; clone_size: NA; j_call: TRBJ2-1; cdr3_aa: CASSLITPEQFF; cdr3_nt: TGTGCCAGCAGCCTTATAACCCCTGAGCAGTTCTTC
d_call: NA; v_call: TRBV20-1; clone_size: NA; j_call: TRBJ2-2; cdr3_aa: CSARDFYTGTGELFF; cdr3_nt: TGCAGTGCTAGAGACTTTTATACAGGGACCGGGGAGCTGTTTTTT
d_call: NA; v_call: TRBV20-1; clone_size: NA; j_call: TRBJ2-7; cdr3_aa: CSASWPRSETYEQYF; cdr3_nt: TGCAGTGCTAGTTGGCCCAGAAGTGAGACCTACGAGCAGTACTTC
d_call: TRBD1; v_call: TRBV9; clone_size: NA; j_call: TRBJ2-3; cdr3_aa: CASSVASGTGGVADTQYF; cdr3_nt: TGTGCCAGCAGCGTAGCCTCCGGGACAGGGGGTGTTGCAGATACGCAGTATTTT
d_call: TRBD1; v_call: TRBV20-1; clone_size: NA; j_call: TRBJ2-7; cdr3_aa: CSAIVGDRGGYEQYF; cdr3_nt: TGCAGTGCCATAGTTGGGGACAGGGGAGGTTACGAGCAGTACTTC
d_call: TRBD2; v_call: TRBV5-6; clone_size: many; j_call: TRBJ2-4; cdr3_aa: CASSLTSGSYIQYF; cdr3_nt: TGTGCCAGCAGCTTGACTAGCGGGAGTTACATTCAGTACTTC
d_call: NA; v_call: TRBV24-1; clone_size: NA; j_call: TRBJ2-3; cdr3_aa: CATRPADTDTQYF; cdr3_nt: TGTGCCACCAGGCCAGCGGACACAGATACGCAGTATTTT
d_call: NA; v_call: TRBV19; clone_size: few; j_call: TRBJ2-7; cdr3_aa: CASSISDYSYEQYF; cdr3_nt: TGTGCCAGTAGTATTTCCGACTATTCCTACGAGCAGTACTTC
d_call: NA; v_call: TRBV2; clone_size: NA; j_call: TRBJ2-5; cdr3_aa: CASSSGMQETQYF; cdr3_nt: TGTGCCAGCAGTTCCGGGATGCAAGAGACCCAGTACTTC
d_call: NA; v_call: TRBV7-2; clone_size: few; j_call: TRBJ2-7; cdr3_aa: CASSSTLDRGGEQYF; cdr3_nt: TGTGCCAGCAGCTCCACGCTGGATCGGGGCGGGGAGCAGTACTTC
d_call: NA; v_call: TRBV7-9; clone_size: many; j_call: TRBJ2-4; cdr3_aa: CASSLAGGAKNIQYF; cdr3_nt: TGTGCCAGCAGCTTAGCTGGGGGAGCCAAAAACATTCAGTACTTC
d_call: NA; v_call: TRBV27; clone_size: few; j_call: TRBJ1-6; cdr3_aa: CASSFQSGIRSPLHF; cdr3_nt: TGTGCCAGCAGTTTCCAGTCAGGCATTCGCTCACCCCTCCACTTT
d_call: NA; v_call: TRBV3-1; clone_size: NA; j_call: TRBJ2-1; cdr3_aa: CASSQTVKGDNEQFF; cdr3_nt: TGTGCCAGCAGCCAAACGGTTAAGGGGGATAATGAGCAGTTCTTC
d_call: NA; v_call: TRBV20-1; clone_size: few; j_call: TRBJ2-7; cdr3_aa: CSARGNFRLLGLYEQYF; cdr3_nt: TGCAGTGCTAGAGGGAATTTCCGGCTCTTGGGGCTTTACGAGCAGTACTTC
d_call: TRBD1; v_call: TRBV10-3; clone_size: NA; j_call: TRBJ2-5; cdr3_aa: CAISGTGTGGIETQYF; cdr3_nt: TGTGCCATCAGTGGAACCGGGACAGGGGGAATCGAGACCCAGTACTTC
d_call: NA; v_call: TRBV5-1; clone_size: NA; j_call: TRBJ2-7; cdr3_aa: CASSLRTQSSYEQYF; cdr3_nt: TGCGCCAGCAGCTTACGGACTCAGAGCTCCTACGAGCAGTACTTC
d_call: TRBD1; v_call: TRBV5-1; clone_size: many; j_call: TRBJ1-2; cdr3_aa: CASSEGQVGGYTF; cdr3_nt: TGCGCCAGCAGCGAGGGACAGGTCGGGGGCTACACCTTC
d_call: TRBD2; v_call: TRBV14; clone_size: NA; j_call: TRBJ2-5; cdr3_aa: CASSPFGGSGRQETQYF; cdr3_nt: TGTGCCAGCAGCCCCTTCGGGGGTAGCGGGAGACAAGAGACCCAGTACTTC
d_call: TRBD1; v_call: TRBV5-1; clone_size: NA; j_call: TRBJ2-3; cdr3_aa: CASTHGQGGTDTQYF; cdr3_nt: TGCGCCAGCACCCACGGACAGGGGGGCACAGATACGCAGTATTTT
d_call: TRBD2; v_call: TRBV29-1; clone_size: few; j_call: TRBJ2-7; cdr3_aa: CSVEDEREGTYEQYF; cdr3_nt: TGCAGCGTTGAAGATGAGCGGGAGGGGACCTACGAGCAGTACTTC
d_call: NA; v_call: TRBV20-1; clone_size: NA; j_call: TRBJ1-4; cdr3_aa: CSAPIRGAANEKLFF; cdr3_nt: TGCAGTGCTCCCATCAGGGGCGCGGCTAATGAAAAACTGTTTTTT
d_call: NA; v_call: TRBV5-4; clone_size: NA; j_call: TRBJ2-3; cdr3_aa: CASSSPSDPTDTQYF; cdr3_nt: TGTGCCAGCAGCTCCCCTAGCGACCCCACAGATACGCAGTATTTT
d_call: TRBD1; v_call: TRBV7-2; clone_size: NA; j_call: TRBJ2-7; cdr3_aa: CASRLNRGPGSYEQYF; cdr3_nt: TGTGCCAGCAGGCTTAACAGGGGTCCCGGATCCTACGAGCAGTACTTC
d_call: TRBD1; v_call: TRBV29-1; clone_size: many; j_call: TRBJ1-1; cdr3_aa: CSVDLQGANTEAFF; cdr3_nt: TGCAGCGTTGACTTACAGGGGGCAAACACTGAAGCTTTCTTT
d_call: NA; v_call: TRBV7-3; clone_size: NA; j_call: TRBJ1-1; cdr3_aa: CASSLTGEEVAFF; cdr3_nt: TGTGCCAGCAGCTTAACCGGGGAAGAGGTAGCTTTCTTT
d_call: TRBD1; v_call: TRBV10-3; clone_size: NA; j_call: TRBJ2-7; cdr3_aa: CAISDRQGRHEQYF; cdr3_nt: TGTGCCATCAGTGATAGACAGGGGCGGCACGAGCAGTACTTC
d_call: TRBD1; v_call: TRBV18; clone_size: few; j_call: TRBJ1-6; cdr3_aa: CASSPGQGSGPLHF; cdr3_nt: TGTGCCAGTTCACCCGGACAGGGGAGCGGACCCCTCCACTTT
d_call: TRBD1; v_call: TRBV6-6; clone_size: NA; j_call: TRBJ2-7; cdr3_aa: CASSPDRARSYEQYF; cdr3_nt: TGTGCCAGCAGCCCCGACAGGGCTCGGTCCTACGAGCAGTACTTC
d_call: TRBD2; v_call: TRBV28; clone_size: NA; j_call: TRBJ2-7; cdr3_aa: CASSSSGGSSYEQYF; cdr3_nt: TGTGCCAGCAGCTCTAGCGGGGGGAGCTCCTACGAGCAGTACTTC
d_call: TRBD2; v_call: TRBV29-1; clone_size: NA; j_call: TRBJ2-3; cdr3_aa: CSVARAGGDTDTQYF; cdr3_nt: TGCAGCGTTGCGAGAGCGGGGGGGGACACAGATACGCAGTATTTT
d_call: TRBD2; v_call: TRBV20-1; clone_size: few; j_call: TRBJ2-1; cdr3_aa: CSHSGRGDNEQFF; cdr3_nt: TGCAGTCATAGCGGGAGAGGGGACAATGAGCAGTTCTTC
d_call: NA; v_call: TRBV7-9; clone_size: NA; j_call: TRBJ2-7; cdr3_aa: CASSSEADGTYEQYF; cdr3_nt: TGTGCCAGCAGCTCGGAAGCGGACGGTACCTACGAGCAGTACTTC
d_call: TRBD1; v_call: TRBV5-1; clone_size: NA; j_call: TRBJ2-7; cdr3_aa: CASSSTTTGAYEQYF; cdr3_nt: TGCGCCAGCAGCTCAACGACCACAGGGGCCTACGAGCAGTACTTC
d_call: TRBD2; v_call: TRBV29-1; clone_size: NA; j_call: TRBJ2-1; cdr3_aa: CSVVAGGPYEQFF; cdr3_nt: TGCAGCGTTGTCGCGGGAGGGCCATATGAGCAGTTCTTC
d_call: NA; v_call: TRBV7-9; clone_size: NA; j_call: TRBJ2-3; cdr3_aa: CASTGGRTDTQYF; cdr3_nt: TGTGCCAGCACCGGGGGGCGCACGGATACGCAGTATTTT